This T cell receptor (beta chain) emerged from a study of cytomegalovirus exposure and HLA in healthy donors. Regarding this clone: Its antigen is undetermined.

Donors were drawn from the approximately 120-subject validation cohort, separate from the approximately 620-subject first cohort. The CDR3 contains 15 residues. Germline V gives CDR1 SGDLS, CDR2 YYNGEE. Trimming shortened V by 5 bases and J by 9 bases, and 21 bases separated the two germline ends. The table came from immunoSEQ multiplex PCR; TCRdb's copy has only in-frame clones and leaves some out. The profile shows about 220,000 clones, approximately 90% of them singletons. Whole-study results and caveats: Reports described diagnosis of cytomegalovirus status by the classifier as highly specific and sensitive. The study flagged approximately 180 TCR beta chains as cytomegalovirus-associated. According to a subsequent analysis, TCR clusters from the first cohort were inclined to appear together in the 130 or so validation repertoires.

This TCR was recovered from a woman under 30 in good health and CMV-seronegative. V gene TRBV9 combines with J gene TRBJ2-1, with a weak D call TRBD2 (6 bases). The sample consisted of PBMCs. The CDR3, as DNA: TGTGCCAGCAGTGGCGAGGGGATTGGGACTTCTGAGCAGTTCTTC. Encoded protein: CASSGEGIGTSEQFF. Together with reference TRBV9 and TRBJ2-1, the CDR3 gives the full variable domain: DSGVTQTPKHLITATGQRVTLRCSPRSGDLSVYWYQQSLDQGLQFLIQYYNGEERAKGNILERFSAQQFPDLHSELNLSSLELGDSALYFCASSGEGIGTSEQFFGPGTRLTVL.